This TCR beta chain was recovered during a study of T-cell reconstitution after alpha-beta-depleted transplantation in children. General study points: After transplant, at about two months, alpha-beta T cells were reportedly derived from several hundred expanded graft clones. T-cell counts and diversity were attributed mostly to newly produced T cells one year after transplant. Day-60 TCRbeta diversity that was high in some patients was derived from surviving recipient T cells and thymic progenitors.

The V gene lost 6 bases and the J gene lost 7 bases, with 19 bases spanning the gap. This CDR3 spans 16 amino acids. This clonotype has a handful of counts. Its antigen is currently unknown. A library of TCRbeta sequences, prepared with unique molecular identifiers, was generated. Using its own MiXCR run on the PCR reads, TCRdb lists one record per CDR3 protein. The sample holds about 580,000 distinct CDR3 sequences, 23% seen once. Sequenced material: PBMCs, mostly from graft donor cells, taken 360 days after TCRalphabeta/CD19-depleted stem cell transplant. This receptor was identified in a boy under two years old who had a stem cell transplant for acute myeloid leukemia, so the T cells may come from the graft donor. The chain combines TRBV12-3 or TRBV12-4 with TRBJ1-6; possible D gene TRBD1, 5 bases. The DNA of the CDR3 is TGTGCCAGCAGCCGAAATACCGGGACGGGCAATTCACCCCTCCACTTT. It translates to CASSRNTGTGNSPLHF.